These 5 T cell receptor beta chains came from one sample sequenced in a study of blood T cells in healthy people across ages. The use of a sample-barcoded 5' primer and a J-beta primer mix characterized a second PCR of roughly 6 to 11 cycles. TCRdb passed the 5' RACE reads through MiXCR, listing each CDR3 protein once. The data hold roughly 900,000 distinct CDR3 sequences, with around 48% observed a single time. Sequenced material: blood. The receptors stem from a man aged 30 to 39 in good health.

The chain is built from TRBV7-2 and TRBJ2-1; 7 bases map to TRBD2. J was trimmed by 7 bases and V by 5 bases; bases with no gene match: 11. CDR3 length: 15 amino acids. The V gene's germline CDR1 is SGHTA and CDR2 FQGNSA. CDR3 region: CASSPRDYIRNEQFF. The DNA for the CDR3 is TGTGCCAGCAGCCCCCGGGACTATATACGGAATGAGCAGTTCTTC.

The rearrangement uses TRBV7-2 and TRBJ2-7; TRBD2 is a possible D gene (5 bases). V shed 5 bases and J shed 6 bases, with 20 bases lying between them. Germline V gene data show CDR1 as SGHTA and CDR2 as FQGNSA. The CDR3 has 15 residues. DNA for the CDR3: TGTGCCAGCAGCAAAGGGTCTAGCATTAGTTCCGAGCAGTACTTC. Its protein is CASSKGSSISSEQYF.

The gene calls are TRBV24-1 and TRBJ2-3, with 8 nucleotides matching TRBD1. The V gene's germline CDR1 is KGHDR and CDR2 SFDVKD. This CDR3 is built from 16 residues. The junction had 9 bases not matched to a gene; V was cut back by 3 bases and J by 5 bases. The CDR3 nucleotides read TGTGCCACCAGTGATAAAGTCAGGGGGCGCGGAGATACGCAGTATTTT. This gives the protein CATSDKVRGRGDTQYF.

The genes are TRBV9 and TRBJ1-4, with D possibly being TRBD1 (5 bases). Germline CDR1 is SGDLS and CDR2 is YYNGEE. The CDR3 has 13 residues. The V and J ends lost 4 bases and 7 bases respectively, with 11 bases between them. Here the CDR3 DNA reads TGTGCCAGCAGCTCGGGGACGCCTGAAAAACTGTTTTTT. Translated: CASSSGTPEKLFF.

The gene calls are TRBV12-5 and TRBJ2-5; D is unresolved. There are 14 residues in the CDR3. Germline V gene data show CDR1 as LGHNT and CDR2 as FRNRAP. V shed 4 bases and J shed 2 bases, with 11 bases lying between them. The CDR3 DNA follows: TGTGCTAGTGGTTGGGCGACATCGCAAGAGACCCAGTACTTC. Its translation is CASGWATSQETQYF.